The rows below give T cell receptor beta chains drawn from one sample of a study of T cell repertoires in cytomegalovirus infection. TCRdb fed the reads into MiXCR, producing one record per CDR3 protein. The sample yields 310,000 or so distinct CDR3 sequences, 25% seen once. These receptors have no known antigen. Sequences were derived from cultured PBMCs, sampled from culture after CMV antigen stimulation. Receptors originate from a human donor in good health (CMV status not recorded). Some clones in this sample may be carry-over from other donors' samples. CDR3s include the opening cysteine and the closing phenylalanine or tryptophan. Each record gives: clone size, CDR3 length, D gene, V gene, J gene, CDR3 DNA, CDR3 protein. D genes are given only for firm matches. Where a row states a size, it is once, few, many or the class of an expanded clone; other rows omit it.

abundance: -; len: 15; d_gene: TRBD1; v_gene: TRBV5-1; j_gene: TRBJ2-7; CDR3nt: TGCGCCAGCAGCTCAGACCGGGACAGGGCCTACGAGCAGTACTTC; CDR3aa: CASSSDRDRAYEQYF
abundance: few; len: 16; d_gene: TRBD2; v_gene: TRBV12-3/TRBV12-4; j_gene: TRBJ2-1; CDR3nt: TGTGCCAGCACCCTCGATAGCGGGAGCACCTACAATGAGCAGTTCTTC; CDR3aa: CASTLDSGSTYNEQFF
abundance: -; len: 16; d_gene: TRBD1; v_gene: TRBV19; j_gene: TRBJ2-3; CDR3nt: TGTGCCAGTAAAAACCGTCCGGGACAGGGCGCAGATACGCAGTATTTT; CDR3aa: CASKNRPGQGADTQYF
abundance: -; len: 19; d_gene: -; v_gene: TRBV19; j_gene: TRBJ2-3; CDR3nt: TGTGCCAGTAGTCCCCCCCCTCGTCTGACAGGTGGACCCACAGATACGCAGTATTTT; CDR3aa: CASSPPPRLTGGPTDTQYF
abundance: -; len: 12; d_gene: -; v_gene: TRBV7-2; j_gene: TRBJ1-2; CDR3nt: TGTGCCAGCAGCTTGAAGGCCTATGGCTACACCTTC; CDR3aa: CASSLKAYGYTF
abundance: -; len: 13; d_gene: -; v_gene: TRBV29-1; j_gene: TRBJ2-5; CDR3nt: TGCAGCGCAGCCCAGGGGTACCAAGAGACCCAGTACTTC; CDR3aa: CSAAQGYQETQYF
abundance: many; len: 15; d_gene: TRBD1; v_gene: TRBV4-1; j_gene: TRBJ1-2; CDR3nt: TGCGCCAGCAGCCAAACGGACAGGGCCTCCTATGGCTACACCTTC; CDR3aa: CASSQTDRASYGYTF
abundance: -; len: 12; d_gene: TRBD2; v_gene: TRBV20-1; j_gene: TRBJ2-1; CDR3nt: TGCAGTGCCAGGCATCTAGCGGGAGAGAATTTCTTC; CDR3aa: CSARHLAGENFF
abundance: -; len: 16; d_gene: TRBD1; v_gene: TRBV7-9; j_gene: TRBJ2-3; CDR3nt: TGTGCCAGCAGCCCCTGGACAGGGGGCAGCACAGATACGCAGTATTTT; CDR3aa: CASSPWTGGSTDTQYF
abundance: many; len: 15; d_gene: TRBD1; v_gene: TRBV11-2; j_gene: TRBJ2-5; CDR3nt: TGTGCCAGCAGCCAGGGGAGACAGGGGAAGGAGACCCAGTACTTC; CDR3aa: CASSQGRQGKETQYF
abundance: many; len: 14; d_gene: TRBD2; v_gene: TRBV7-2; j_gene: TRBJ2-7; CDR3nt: TGTGCCAGCAGTTGGACTAGACTGTCCAACGAGCAGTACTTC; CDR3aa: CASSWTRLSNEQYF
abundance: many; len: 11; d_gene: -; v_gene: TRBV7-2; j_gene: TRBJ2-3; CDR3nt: TGTGCCAGCAGCTACACAGATACGCAGTATTTT; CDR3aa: CASSYTDTQYF
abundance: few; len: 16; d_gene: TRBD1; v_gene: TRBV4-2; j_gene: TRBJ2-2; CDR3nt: TGTGCCAGCAGCCCTCCAGACAGGGAAAACACCGGGGAGCTGTTTTTT; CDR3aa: CASSPPDRENTGELFF
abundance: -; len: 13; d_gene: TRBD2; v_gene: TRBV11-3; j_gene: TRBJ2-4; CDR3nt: TGTGCCAGCACCAAGGGCGGGGGTAAGGGCCTGTACTTC; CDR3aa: CASTKGGGKGLYF
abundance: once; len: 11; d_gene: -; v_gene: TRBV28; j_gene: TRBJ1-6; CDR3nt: TGTGCCACTCCGGGACAACGGGGCCTCCACTTT; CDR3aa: CATPGQRGLHF
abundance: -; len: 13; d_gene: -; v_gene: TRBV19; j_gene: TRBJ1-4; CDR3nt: TGTGCCAGTAATTCCAGGTCGGTCAAAAAACTGTTTTTT; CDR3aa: CASNSRSVKKLFF
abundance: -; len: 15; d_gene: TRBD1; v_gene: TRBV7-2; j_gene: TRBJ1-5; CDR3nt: TGTGCCAGCAGCGCAGGGACAGCTGGCAATCAGCCCCAGCATTTT; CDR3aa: CASSAGTAGNQPQHF
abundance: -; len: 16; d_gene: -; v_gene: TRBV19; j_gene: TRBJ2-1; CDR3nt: TGTGCCAGTAGTCCCGACCTAGCGAATTCCTACAATGAGCAGTTCTTC; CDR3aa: CASSPDLANSYNEQFF
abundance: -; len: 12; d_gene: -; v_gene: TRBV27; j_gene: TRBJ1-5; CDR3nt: TGTGCCAGTCGAGGTAGCAATCAGCCCCAGCATTTT; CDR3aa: CASRGSNQPQHF
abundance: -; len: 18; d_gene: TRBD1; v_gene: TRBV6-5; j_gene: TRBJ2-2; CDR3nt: TGTGCCAGCAGTTCAAGGACAGGGGGGGGAACGAACACCGGGGAGCTGTTTTTT; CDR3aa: CASSSRTGGGTNTGELFF
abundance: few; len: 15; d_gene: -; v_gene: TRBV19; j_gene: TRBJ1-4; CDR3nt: TGTGCCAGTGACCCCGGAGGAGCAACTAATGAAAAACTGTTTTTT; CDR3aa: CASDPGGATNEKLFF
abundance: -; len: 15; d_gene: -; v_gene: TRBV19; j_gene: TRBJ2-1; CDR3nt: TGTGCCAGTAGTATTACTAGACTAGGGCTATATGAGCAGTTCTTC; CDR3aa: CASSITRLGLYEQFF
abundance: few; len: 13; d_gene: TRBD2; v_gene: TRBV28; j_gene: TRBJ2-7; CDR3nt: TGTGCCAGCAGTTTTGGGAGGGCGAACGAGCAGTACTTC; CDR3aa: CASSFGRANEQYF
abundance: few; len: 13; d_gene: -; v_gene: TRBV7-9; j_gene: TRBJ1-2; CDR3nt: TGTGCCAGCAGCGAGGACGGTAACTATGGCTACACCTTC; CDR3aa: CASSEDGNYGYTF
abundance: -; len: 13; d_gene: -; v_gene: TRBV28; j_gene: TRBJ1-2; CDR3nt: TGTGCCAGCAGTTACAGTGTTTTTTACGGCTACACCTTC; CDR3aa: CASSYSVFYGYTF
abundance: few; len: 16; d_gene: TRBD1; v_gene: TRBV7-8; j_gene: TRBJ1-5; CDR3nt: TGTGCCAGCAGCTTAGATCCCAGGGGGAGGGATCAGCCCCAGCATTTT; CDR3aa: CASSLDPRGRDQPQHF
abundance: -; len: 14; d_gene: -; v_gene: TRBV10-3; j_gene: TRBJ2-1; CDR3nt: TGTGCCTCCACCGGGACTCTGGGTGCCGGTGAGCAGTTCTTC; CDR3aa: CASTGTLGAGEQFF
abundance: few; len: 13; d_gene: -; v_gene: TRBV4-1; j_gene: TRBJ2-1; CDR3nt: TGCGCCAGCAGCCAGACGGGTTTGGGGGAGCAGTTCTTC; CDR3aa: CASSQTGLGEQFF
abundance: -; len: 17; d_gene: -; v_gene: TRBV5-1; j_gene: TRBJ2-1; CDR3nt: TGCACCAGCAGCTTGGAGGCCCAACCGGGCTCCTACAATGAGCAGTTCTTC; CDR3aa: CTSSLEAQPGSYNEQFF